A single sample gave rise to the 18 T cell receptor beta chains below, sequenced in a study of blood T cell repertoires in COVID-19. Clones were sequenced by immunoSEQ multiplex PCR, and TCRdb holds only the in-frame ones, with some missing. Of tens of thousands of clones listed, approximately 85% are singletons. The source material was peripheral blood. Every receptor here comes from a middle-aged man with acute or convalescent COVID-19.

This sequence joins TRBV29-1 and TRBJ2-7; 7 nucleotides align to TRBD1. This CDR3 is 13 amino acids long. The V gene end was trimmed by 2 bases and the J gene end by 3 bases; junction bases not matched to a gene: 4. Germline CDR1 and CDR2: SQVTM and ANQGSEA. The CDR3 loop reads CSVEFPGGYEQYF. The CDR3 region has the DNA TGCAGCGTTGAATTCCCAGGGGGCTACGAGCAGTACTTC.

The V and J genes are TRBV5-1 and TRBJ1-4; TRBD1 is a possible D gene (5 bases). CDR1 is SGHRS and CDR2 is YFSETQ in the germline V gene. CDR3 size: 14 residues. V gave up 2 bases and J gave up 1 base, with 6 bases separating them. DNA of the CDR3: TGCGCCAGCAGCTTCACAGGAACTAATGAAAAACTGTTTTTT. Translation: CASSFTGTNEKLFF. The variable domain in full, with the rest retrieved from reference TRBV5-1 and TRBJ1-4, is KAGVTQTPRYLIKTRGQQVTLSCSPISGHRSVSWYQQTPGQGLQFLFEYFSETQRNKGNFPGRFSGRQFSNSRSEMNVSTLELGDSALYLCASSFTGTNEKLFFGSGTQLSVL.

The chain joins TRBV6-2 or TRBV6-3 to TRBJ2-4; D might be TRBD2 (7 bases). Germline CDR1 MNHEY, CDR2 SVGEGT. The V end lost 6 bases, the J end lost 0 bases, and 24 bases lay between the germline ends. The CDR3 consists of 19 residues. Here the CDR3 reads CASSPRGGGVVIAKNIQYF. The CDR3 coding sequence is TGTGCCAGCAGCCCCAGGGGCGGGGGCGTCGTTATAGCCAAAAACATTCAGTACTTC.

This clone was detected a few times. The rearrangement uses TRBV18 and TRBJ1-1; a possible D gene is TRBD1 (6 bases). This CDR3 has 16 amino acids. Between the trimmed V and J ends, which lost 0 bases and 6 bases, there was a span of 17 bases. Germline lookup yields CDR1 KGHSH and CDR2 LQKENI. CDR3: CASSPPSQGILAEAFF. The CDR3 DNA sequence: TGTGCCAGCTCACCACCCTCCCAGGGGATTCTCGCTGAAGCTTTCTTT.

The CDR3, as DNA: TGTGCCAGCAGTTTAGAAGACAGGGGGATGCAGTACTTC. It specifies CASSLEDRGMQYF. This chain joins TRBV12-3 or TRBV12-4 and TRBJ2-7; 9 bases agree with TRBD1. This CDR3 spans 13 amino acids. Germline trimming cut 1 base from V and 9 bases from J; bases unmatched to any gene: 4.

Here the CDR3 DNA reads TGTGCCAGCAGCTCCGACATCAATCAGCCCCAGCATTTT. This codes for CASSSDINQPQHF. The gene calls are TRBV5-4 and TRBJ1-5; D gene unclear. V lost 3 bases and J 3 bases, leaving 7 bases between the germline ends. Germline CDR1 and CDR2: SGHNT and YYREEE (reference sequence). This CDR3 has 13 amino acids.

This clone was seen only a few times. V gene TRBV5-1 combines with J gene TRBJ1-1; D is undetermined. V was cut by 0 bases and J by 1 base, with 4 bases left in between. The CDR3 has 13 residues. From germline, CDR1 is SGHRS and CDR2 YFSETQ. The CDR3 nucleotides are TGCGCCAGCAGCTTGGGAGGGAACACTGAAGCTTTCTTT. Encoded protein: CASSLGGNTEAFF.

The sample holds a few counts of this clone. The chain has TRBV5-1 and TRBJ2-2; D is undetermined. V gave up 0 bases and J gave up 1 base, with 7 bases separating them. The germline CDR1 and CDR2 sequences are SGHRS and YFSETQ. The CDR3 has 15 residues. The CDR3 DNA sequence: TGCGCCAGCAGCTTGGGGGCTTGGAACACCGGGGAGCTGTTTTTT. Its translation is CASSLGAWNTGELFF.

The chain couples TRBV18 to TRBJ1-1; D is unresolved. This CDR3 comprises 15 residues. V lost 0 bases, J lost 0 bases, and 8 bases lay in between. The germline V gene has CDR1 KGHSH and CDR2 LQKENI. The CDR3 spells CASSPPGGLNTEAFF. CDR3 in DNA: TGTGCCAGCTCACCACCGGGAGGGCTGAACACTGAAGCTTTCTTT.

The J gene is TRBJ1-6, the V gene TRBV3-1 (or the pseudogene TRBV3-2); unclear D gene. Germline CDR1 reads LGHDT; CDR2 reads YNNKEL (reference sequence). Deletions cut 3 bases from V and 7 bases from J, with 7 bases between. CDR3 size: 13 residues. This CDR3 is CASSQKTNSPLHF. Here the CDR3 DNA reads TGTGCCAGCAGCCAGAAGACAAATTCACCCCTCCACTTT.

The chain is built from TRBV5-1 and TRBJ1-2, with 9 bases matching TRBD1. Germline V gives CDR1 SGHRS, CDR2 YFSETQ. The CDR3 spans 14 residues. Trimming at V came to 0 bases and at J to 8 bases, leaving 5 bases not matched to a gene. The CDR3 region has the DNA TGCGCCAGCAGCTTGGGGACAGGGGCGAGAGGCTACACCTTC. It translates to CASSLGTGARGYTF.

This chain uses TRBV10-2 with TRBJ2-2; the D gene is possibly TRBD1 (6 bases). Between the trimmed V and J ends, which lost 7 bases and 5 bases, there was a span of 14 bases. The CDR3 runs to 14 residues. Germline values: CDR1 WSHSY, CDR2 SAAADI. CDR3 sequence (DNA): TGCGCCAGCACTAGGACAGAAGGGACCGGGGAGCTGTTTTTT. Encoded protein: CASTRTEGTGELFF.

This clone was recorded once. The rearrangement joins TRBV7-2 to TRBJ1-1, with D perhaps matching TRBD1 (5 bases). Trimming left V 3 bases short and J 2 bases short, with 13 bases between. Germline V gives CDR1 SGHTA, CDR2 FQGNSA. The CDR3 has 15 residues. CDR3 bases: TGTGCCAGCAGCTTGGGGAGGGGCGACAACACTGAAGCTTTCTTT. It translates to CASSLGRGDNTEAFF.

V gene TRBV5-1 combines with J gene TRBJ2-7; D perhaps matches TRBD2 (7 bases). The CDR3 length is 15 residues. Germline V gene data show CDR1 as SGHRS and CDR2 as YFSETQ. Trimming took off 3 bases at V and 4 bases at J, with 17 bases between the two ends. The CDR3, as DNA: TGCGCCAGCAGCTCGGGGGGCGGGGGACGGTACGAGCAGTACTTC. Encoded protein: CASSSGGGGRYEQYF.

The chain employs TRBV10-2 and TRBJ1-1; tentatively, D is TRBD1 (5 bases). The V end lost 6 bases, the J end lost 2 bases, and 25 bases lay between the germline ends. In germline, CDR1 is WSHSY, CDR2 SAAADI. This CDR3 contains 18 residues. The CDR3 DNA is TGCGCCAGCAGCAAAGGCTTAACAATCTCGACAGCCAACACTGAAGCTTTCTTT. This translates into CASSKGLTISTANTEAFF.

The chain links TRBV29-1 to TRBJ2-1; possibly TRBD2 for D (6 bases). Per the germline V gene, CDR1 is SQVTM and CDR2 is ANQGSEA. V lost 1 base and J 9 bases, leaving 16 bases between the germline ends. This CDR3 is built from 14 residues. CDR3 protein: CSVEGGRDSSEQFF. The CDR3 region has the DNA TGCAGCGTTGAAGGAGGCAGGGACTCCAGTGAGCAGTTCTTC.

The rearrangement links TRBV6-5 to TRBJ1-5; maybe TRBD1 (5 bases). The CDR3 runs to 14 residues. Trimming removed 6 bases at V and 6 bases at J, with 15 bases between. Germline V gives CDR1 MNHEY, CDR2 SVGAGI. In DNA form, the CDR3 reads TGTGCCAGCAGCTTCACGCAGGGAGGTCAGCCCCAGCATTTT. This codes for CASSFTQGGQPQHF.

The rearrangement links TRBV3-1 (or the pseudogene TRBV3-2) to TRBJ2-5, with 9 bases that match TRBD2. Germline CDR1 and CDR2: LGHDT and YNNKEL (reference sequence). V lost 4 bases to trimming and J lost 2 bases; unmatched junction nucleotides: 8. This CDR3 is built from 16 residues. The CDR3 nucleotides are TGTGCCAGCAGCCGGCGGGGGGGCACCCTTCAAGAGACCCAGTACTTC. Its translation is CASSRRGGTLQETQYF.